The rows below give T cell receptor beta chains drawn from one sample of a study of radiation and T cells in renal cell carcinoma. The table came from immunoSEQ multiplex PCR; TCRdb's copy has only in-frame clones and leaves some out. Here the sample spans about 150,000 clones, about nine tenths being singletons. Sequencing used blood, obtained from a patient whose treatment included radiotherapy and nephrectomy. These receptors came from a woman aged 45-59 years with renal cell carcinoma. Both conserved end residues are part of each CDR3. D genes are given only for firm matches. Clone size appears in some rows only: once, few, many, or a class for an expanded clone.

v_gene	d_gene	abundance	j_gene	CDR3nt	CDR3aa
TRBV9	.	.	TRBJ2-2	TGTGCCAGCAGCGTAGCGGACTACGCGAACACCGGGGAGCTGTTTTTT	CASSVADYANTGELFF
TRBV11-1	.	once	TRBJ1-2	TGTGCCAGCAGCTTAGCCGTGGGAGAAGGGGACTATGGCTACACCTTC	CASSLAVGEGDYGYTF
TRBV6-1	.	.	TRBJ1-2	TGTGCCAGCAACGAGGACGGAGCTAACTATGGCTACACCTTC	CASNEDGANYGYTF
TRBV6-1	.	.	TRBJ1-2	TGTGCCAGCTGGGGCCGAGGACGGTCTAACTATGGCTACACCTTC	CASWGRGRSNYGYTF
TRBV7-2	.	.	TRBJ1-4	TGTGCCAGCAGCTTAGCCGGCTCTGTAGAAAAACTGTTTTTT	CASSLAGSVEKLFF
TRBV7-8	.	.	TRBJ1-6	TGTGCCAGCAGCTCTAATCCTTCGGGGATTAATTCACCCCTCCACTTT	CASSSNPSGINSPLHF
TRBV5-8	TRBD2	.	TRBJ2-3	TGTGCCTCCCCTGGTGGCAGGGAGGGTTCAGATACGCAGTATTTT	CASPGGREGSDTQYF
TRBV6-5	.	.	TRBJ2-6	TGTGCCAGCAGTTACGAGAACTCTGGGGCCAACGTCCTGACTTTC	CASSYENSGANVLTF
TRBV29-1	TRBD1	.	TRBJ1-2	TGCAGCGTTTGGCAGGGGGATGGTTATGGCTACACCTTC	CSVWQGDGYGYTF
TRBV29-1	.	.	TRBJ2-1	TGCAGCGTTGAAAGTAACAATGAGCAGTTCTTC	CSVESNNEQFF
TRBV7-9	TRBD1	.	TRBJ1-3	TGTGCCAGCAGCCCAGGGACAGAAGATAAAAACACCATATATTTT	CASSPGTEDKNTIYF
TRBV7-2	.	.	TRBJ1-4	TGTGCCAGCAGCTTCGGGGAAAAACTGTTTTTT	CASSFGEKLFF
TRBV5-1	.	once	TRBJ1-2	TGCGCCAGCAGCTTTCGGTCGGAGAACTATGGCTACACCTTC	CASSFRSENYGYTF
TRBV19	.	.	TRBJ2-7	TGTGCCAGTAGTATAGAATCGGGACTGGGAGACGAGCAGTACTTC	CASSIESGLGDEQYF
TRBV6-1	.	.	TRBJ2-1	TGTGCCAGCAGGCCCCCCGACCCCAATGAGCAGTTCTTC	CASRPPDPNEQFF
TRBV6-5	.	.	TRBJ1-2	TGTGCCAGCAGTTACTCGAGTGGGGTTGGCTACACCTTC	CASSYSSGVGYTF
TRBV28	.	.	TRBJ1-1	TGTGCCAGCAGTTCCTACAAGAGTAGAACTGAAGCTTTCTTT	CASSSYKSRTEAFF
TRBV6-1	.	.	TRBJ2-7	TGTGCCAGCATCTCACCCCGGACAAGGTACGAGCAGTACTTC	CASISPRTRYEQYF
TRBV28	.	.	TRBJ1-2	TGTGCCAGCAGCCCAGGACAGCGGCCTCTCTATGGCTACACCTTC	CASSPGQRPLYGYTF
TRBV29-1	TRBD2	.	TRBJ2-4	TGCAGCGTCCTCGGGGGGAGCGGGGGGCATAAAAACATTCAGTACTTC	CSVLGGSGGHKNIQYF
TRBV5-5	.	many	TRBJ2-7	TGTGCCAGCAGCTCACTGGTGACGGGGGCCTCCTACGAGCAGTACTTC	CASSSLVTGASYEQYF
TRBV4-1	.	.	TRBJ1-2	TGCGCCAGCAGCCAAGCTGGATGGCAGGCCTATGGCTACACCTTC	CASSQAGWQAYGYTF
TRBV6-5	TRBD1	.	TRBJ1-1	TGTGCCAGCAGTTACACCACCAGACAGGGTACAGCTTTCTTT	CASSYTTRQGTAFF
TRBV19	.	.	TRBJ2-3	TGTGCCAGTAGTTTTAGAGATACGCAGTATTTT	CASSFRDTQYF
TRBV20-1	.	.	TRBJ2-5	TGCAGTGCTAGTTGGGGGACCCAGTACTTC	CSASWGTQYF
TRBV6-5	.	.	TRBJ1-1	TGTGCCAGCAATGGTAATCGGGCTCGCACTGAAGCTTTCTTT	CASNGNRARTEAFF
TRBV7-2	TRBD1	.	TRBJ1-6	TGTGCCAGCAGCTGGGACAGTAATAATTCACCCCTCCACTTT	CASSWDSNNSPLHF
TRBV5-1	.	.	TRBJ1-2	TGCGCCAGCAGCTTGGTTTCTGGGGGTGGCTACACCTTC	CASSLVSGGGYTF
TRBV7-6	.	.	TRBJ2-6	TGTGCCAGCAGCTTAGCAGGAGGGAACTCTGGGGCCAACGTCCTGACTTTC	CASSLAGGNSGANVLTF
TRBV6-1	TRBD1	.	TRBJ1-3	TGTGCCAGCAGTGCCAGGACAGGGAGTGGGGACACCATATATTTT	CASSARTGSGDTIYF
TRBV7-2	.	.	TRBJ2-5	TGTGCCAGCAGCTTAGCGGGGGGGCCAGAGACCCAGTACTTC	CASSLAGGPETQYF
TRBV6-6	.	.	TRBJ2-3	TGTGCCAGCAGTTACGTATCTAACACAGATACGCAGTATTTT	CASSYVSNTDTQYF
TRBV6-1	.	.	TRBJ1-1	TGTGCCAGCAGGACAGTGAACACTGAAGCTTTCTTT	CASRTVNTEAFF
TRBV7-6	TRBD2	.	TRBJ2-2	TGTGCCAGCAGCTTAGGGGGGGGCACCGGGGAGCTGTTTTTT	CASSLGGGTGELFF
TRBV19	.	.	TRBJ1-2	TGTGCCAGTAGTATAGCAGGGGTGCAGGACTATGGCTACACCTTC	CASSIAGVQDYGYTF
TRBV5-1	.	.	TRBJ2-1	TGCGCCAGCAGCTTGGAGTGGTTTGAGCAGTTCTTC	CASSLEWFEQFF
TRBV5-8	.	.	TRBJ1-2	TGTGCCAGCAGCTTGGTACAGGGTCTCAATGGCTACACCTTC	CASSLVQGLNGYTF
TRBV6-5	TRBD1	.	TRBJ1-4	TGTGCCAGCAGTTATGGGGACAGGCCTGAAAAACTGTTTTTT	CASSYGDRPEKLFF
TRBV19	.	.	TRBJ1-5	TGTGCCAGTAGATGGGCGGGCAATCAGCCCCAGCATTTT	CASRWAGNQPQHF
TRBV19	TRBD1	few	TRBJ1-5	TGTGCCAGTAGTTTACAGGGGGGGGGTCAGCCCCAGCATTTT	CASSLQGGGQPQHF
TRBV6-5	.	.	TRBJ1-3	TGTGCCAGCAGTTACATCGGGCCTTCTGGAAACACCATATATTTT	CASSYIGPSGNTIYF
TRBV5-6	.	.	TRBJ1-6	TGTGCCAGCAGCTTGGCGACGGGCATATCACCCCTCCACTTT	CASSLATGISPLHF
TRBV7-9	TRBD1	.	TRBJ2-7	TGTGCCAGCAGCTTAATTCCGGACAGGGGGCTTCCCTACGAGCAGTACTTC	CASSLIPDRGLPYEQYF
TRBV9	.	.	TRBJ2-3	TGTGCCAGCAGCGTTGACGCAGTCAGCACAGATACGCAGTATTTT	CASSVDAVSTDTQYF
TRBV4-1	TRBD1	once	TRBJ1-1	TGCGCCAGCAGCCGAGGGGACAGGGGGCTGGATGAAGCTTTCTTT	CASSRGDRGLDEAFF
TRBV19	.	few	TRBJ1-5	TGTGCCAGTAGTAGCCGCGGGCATCAGCCCCAGCATTTT	CASSSRGHQPQHF
TRBV5-1	TRBD1	.	TRBJ1-6	TGCGCCAGCAGCCTGGCTTTGACAGGGGAAGAAGGTTCACCCCTCCACTTT	CASSLALTGEEGSPLHF
TRBV5-6	TRBD2	.	TRBJ2-3	TGTGCCAGCAGCTTCCCTAGCGGGGACCTTAGGAGGACAGATACGCAGTATTTT	CASSFPSGDLRRTDTQYF
TRBV4-1	.	.	TRBJ2-1	TGCGCCAGCAGCCAAGATCTCGGGTATTCCTCCTACAATGAGCAGTTCTTC	CASSQDLGYSSYNEQFF
TRBV10-3	TRBD2	.	TRBJ2-2	TGTGCCATCGGGGAGGGGAACACCGGGGAGCTGTTTTTT	CAIGEGNTGELFF
TRBV6-5	TRBD1	.	TRBJ1-4	TGTGCCAGCAGTTACACCCGACAGGGTACTGAAAAACTGTTTTTT	CASSYTRQGTEKLFF
TRBV10-3	.	.	TRBJ1-2	TGTGCCATCAGCGGGGACACCGCCTGGGGCTACACCTTC	CAISGDTAWGYTF
TRBV30	.	.	TRBJ1-1	TGTGCCTGGAGTCGACTCGCAACAGGGAACACTGAAGCTTTCTTT	CAWSRLATGNTEAFF
TRBV5-5	TRBD2	.	TRBJ2-1	TGTGCCAGCAGCATCGGGACTAGCGGGAGCTCCTACAATGAGCAGTTCTTC	CASSIGTSGSSYNEQFF
TRBV29-1	.	.	TRBJ1-2	TGCAGCGTTGATCCCCGGGGGGACTATGGCTACACCTTC	CSVDPRGDYGYTF
TRBV7-2	.	.	TRBJ1-6	TGTGCCAGCAGCTTAGTAGGGGTATATAATTCACCCCTCCACTTT	CASSLVGVYNSPLHF
TRBV6-6	.	.	TRBJ2-7	TGTGCCAGCAGTTACTCGAGGGACTCCTACGAGCAGTACTTC	CASSYSRDSYEQYF
TRBV6-1	TRBD1	.	TRBJ1-4	TGTGCCAGCAGTGCAAGTGGACAGGGCAGGACTAATGAAAAACTGTTTTTT	CASSASGQGRTNEKLFF
TRBV6-1	.	.	TRBJ1-5	TGTGCCAGCAGGCGGGAGGAGAATCAGCCCCAGCATTTT	CASRREENQPQHF